This T cell receptor (beta chain) was found in a study of T cells and Merkel cell carcinoma outcomes. This CDR3 has 15 amino acids. V shed 2 bases, J shed 3 bases, and the junction held 6 bases outside the gene matches. Germline V CDR1 and CDR2: WSHSY, SAAADI. Libraries were prepared by immunoSEQ multiplex PCR; TCRdb keeps only in-frame clonotypes and omits some of them. This sample has 15,000 to 25,000 clones, with about four fifths found just once. This sequence originates from a human donor with Merkel cell carcinoma. Sequences were obtained from tumor tissue from Merkel cell carcinoma. The rearrangement uses TRBV10-2 and TRBJ2-7; the match to TRBD2 covers 8 bases. The CDR3 region is CASSELERGYYEQYF. Written as DNA, the CDR3 is TGCGCCAGCAGTGAGCTGGAGCGGGGGTACTACGAGCAGTACTTC.